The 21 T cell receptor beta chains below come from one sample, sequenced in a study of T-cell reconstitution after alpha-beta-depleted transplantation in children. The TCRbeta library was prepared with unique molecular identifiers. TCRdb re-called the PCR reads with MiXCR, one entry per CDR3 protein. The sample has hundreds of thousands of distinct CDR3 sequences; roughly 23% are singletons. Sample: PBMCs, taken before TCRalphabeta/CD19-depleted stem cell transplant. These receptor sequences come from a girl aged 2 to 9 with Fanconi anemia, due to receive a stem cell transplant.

CDR3 amino acids: CASTETGGSDEQFF. The CDR3 DNA follows: TGTGCCAGCACCGAAACGGGCGGGAGTGATGAGCAGTTCTTC. The gene calls are TRBV7-8 and TRBJ2-1; 7 bases fit TRBD2. This CDR3 contains 14 residues. Germline V gene data show CDR1 as SGHVS and CDR2 as FQNEAQ. V shed 7 bases and J 8 bases; nucleotides not matched to a gene: 11.

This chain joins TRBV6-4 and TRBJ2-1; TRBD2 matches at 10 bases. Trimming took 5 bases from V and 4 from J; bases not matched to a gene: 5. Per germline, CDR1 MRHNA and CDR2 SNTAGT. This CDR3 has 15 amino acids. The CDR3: CASSTGTSEYNEQFF. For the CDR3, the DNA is TGTGCCAGCAGTACCGGGACTAGCGAATACAATGAGCAGTTCTTC.

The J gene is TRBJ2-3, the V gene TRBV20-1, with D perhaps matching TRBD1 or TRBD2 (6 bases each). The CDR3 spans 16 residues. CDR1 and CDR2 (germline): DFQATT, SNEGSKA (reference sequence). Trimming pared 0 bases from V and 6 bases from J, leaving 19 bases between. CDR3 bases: TGCAGTGCTAGAGATTGGGTTACAGGGAGGACGGATACGCAGTATTTT. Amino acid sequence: CSARDWVTGRTDTQYF.

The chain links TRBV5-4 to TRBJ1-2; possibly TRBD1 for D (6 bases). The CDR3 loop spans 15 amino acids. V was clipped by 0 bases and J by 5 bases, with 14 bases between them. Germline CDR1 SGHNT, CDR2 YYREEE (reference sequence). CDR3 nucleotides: TGTGCCAGCAGCTTGGACTGGGGGCAGGGGTATGGCTACACCTTC. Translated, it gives CASSLDWGQGYGYTF.

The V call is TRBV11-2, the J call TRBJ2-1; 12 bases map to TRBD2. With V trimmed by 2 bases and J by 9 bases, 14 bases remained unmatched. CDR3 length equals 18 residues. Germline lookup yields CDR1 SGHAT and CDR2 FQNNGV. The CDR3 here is CASSLRRLAGGPKGEQFF. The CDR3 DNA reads TGTGCCAGCAGCTTAAGGAGGCTAGCGGGGGGGCCGAAGGGTGAGCAGTTCTTC.

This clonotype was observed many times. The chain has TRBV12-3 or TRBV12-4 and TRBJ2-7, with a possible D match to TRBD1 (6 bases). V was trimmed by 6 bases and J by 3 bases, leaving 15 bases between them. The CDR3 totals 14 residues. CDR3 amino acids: CASSDLRGHYEQYF. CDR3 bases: TGTGCCAGCAGCGATCTCAGGGGACACTACGAGCAGTACTTC.

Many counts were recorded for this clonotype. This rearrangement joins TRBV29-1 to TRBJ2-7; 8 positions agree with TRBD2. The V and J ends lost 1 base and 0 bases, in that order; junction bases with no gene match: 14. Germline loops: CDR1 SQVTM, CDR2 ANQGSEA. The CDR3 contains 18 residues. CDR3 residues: CSVEVVGRGILSSYEQYF. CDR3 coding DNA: TGCAGCGTTGAAGTAGTCGGGAGGGGAATACTTAGCTCCTACGAGCAGTACTTC.

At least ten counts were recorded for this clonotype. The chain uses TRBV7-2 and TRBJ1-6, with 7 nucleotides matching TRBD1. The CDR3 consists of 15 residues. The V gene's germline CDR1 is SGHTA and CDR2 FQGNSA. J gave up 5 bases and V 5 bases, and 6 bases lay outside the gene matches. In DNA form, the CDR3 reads TGTGCCAGCAGCCTAGGGACAGCGAATAATTCACCCCTCCACTTT. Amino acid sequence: CASSLGTANNSPLHF.

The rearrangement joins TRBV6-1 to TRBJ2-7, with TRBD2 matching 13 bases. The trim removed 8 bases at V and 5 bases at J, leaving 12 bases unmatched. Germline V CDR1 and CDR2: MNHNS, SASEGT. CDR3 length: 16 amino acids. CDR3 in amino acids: CASGRGPGLAGHEQYF. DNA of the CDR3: TGTGCCAGCGGGAGGGGACCGGGACTAGCGGGACACGAGCAGTACTTC.

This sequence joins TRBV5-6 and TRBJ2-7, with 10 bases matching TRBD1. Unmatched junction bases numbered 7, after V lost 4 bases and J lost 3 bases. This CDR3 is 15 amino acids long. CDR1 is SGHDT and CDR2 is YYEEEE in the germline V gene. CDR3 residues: CASSELGQGDYEQYF. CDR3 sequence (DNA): TGTGCCAGCAGCGAATTAGGACAGGGGGACTACGAGCAGTACTTC.

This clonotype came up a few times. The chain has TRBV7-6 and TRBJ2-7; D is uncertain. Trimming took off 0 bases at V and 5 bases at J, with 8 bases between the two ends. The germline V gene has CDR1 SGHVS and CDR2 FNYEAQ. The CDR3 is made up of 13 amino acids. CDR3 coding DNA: TGTGCCAGCAGCTTAGCCCAGGATAACGAGCAGTACTTC. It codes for CASSLAQDNEQYF. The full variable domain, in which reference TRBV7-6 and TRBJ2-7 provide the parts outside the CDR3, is GAGVSQSPRYKVTKRGQDVALRCDPISGHVSLYWYRQALGQGPEFLTYFNYEAQQDKSGLPNDRFSAERPEGSISTLTIQRTEQRDSAMYRCASSLAQDNEQYFGPGTRLTVT.

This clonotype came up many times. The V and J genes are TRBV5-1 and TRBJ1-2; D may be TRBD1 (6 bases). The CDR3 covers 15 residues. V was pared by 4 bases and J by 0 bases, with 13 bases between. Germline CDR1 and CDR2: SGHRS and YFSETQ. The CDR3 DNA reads TGCGCCAGCAGCCCCGTGGACAGAGCTAACTATGGCTACACCTTC. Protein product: CASSPVDRANYGYTF.

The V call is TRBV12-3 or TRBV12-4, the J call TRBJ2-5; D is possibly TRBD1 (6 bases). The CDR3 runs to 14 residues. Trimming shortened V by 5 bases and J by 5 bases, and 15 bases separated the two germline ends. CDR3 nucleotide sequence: TGTGCCAGCAGTCAGACTACAGGGTGGGAGACCCAGTACTTC. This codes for CASSQTTGWETQYF.

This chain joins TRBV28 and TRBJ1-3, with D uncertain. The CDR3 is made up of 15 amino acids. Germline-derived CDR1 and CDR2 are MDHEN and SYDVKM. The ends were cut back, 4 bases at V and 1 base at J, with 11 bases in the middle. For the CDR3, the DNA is TGTGCCAGCAGTTATGGCGGGATGTCTGGAAACACCATATATTTT. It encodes CASSYGGMSGNTIYF.

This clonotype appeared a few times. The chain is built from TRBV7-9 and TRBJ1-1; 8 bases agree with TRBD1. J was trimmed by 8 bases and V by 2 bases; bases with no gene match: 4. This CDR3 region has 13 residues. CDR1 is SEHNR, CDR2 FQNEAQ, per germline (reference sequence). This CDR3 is CASSLSTGAEAFF. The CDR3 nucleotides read TGTGCCAGCAGCTTATCGACAGGGGCCGAAGCTTTCTTT.

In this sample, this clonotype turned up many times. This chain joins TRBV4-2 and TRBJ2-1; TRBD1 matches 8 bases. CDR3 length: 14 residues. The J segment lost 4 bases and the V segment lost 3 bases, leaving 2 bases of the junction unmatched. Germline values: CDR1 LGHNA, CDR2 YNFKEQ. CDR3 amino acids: CASSQDRAYNEQFF. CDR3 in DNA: TGTGCCAGCAGCCAGGACAGGGCTTACAATGAGCAGTTCTTC.

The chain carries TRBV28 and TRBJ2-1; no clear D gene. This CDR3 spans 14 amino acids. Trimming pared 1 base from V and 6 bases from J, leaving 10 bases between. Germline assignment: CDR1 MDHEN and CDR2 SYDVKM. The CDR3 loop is CASSLYPESNEQFF. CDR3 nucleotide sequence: TGTGCCAGCAGTTTATATCCAGAGAGCAATGAGCAGTTCTTC. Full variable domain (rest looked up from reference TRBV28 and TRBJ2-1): DVKVTQSSRYLVKRTGEKVFLECVQDMDHENMFWYRQDPGLGLRLIYFSYDVKMKEKGDIPEGYSVSREKKERFSLILESASTNQTSMYLCASSLYPESNEQFFGPGTRLTVL.

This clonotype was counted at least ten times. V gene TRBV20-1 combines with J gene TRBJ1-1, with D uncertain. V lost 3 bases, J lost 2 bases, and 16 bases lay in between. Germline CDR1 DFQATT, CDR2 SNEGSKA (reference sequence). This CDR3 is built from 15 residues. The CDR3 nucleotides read TGCAGTGCTAGCAGAATCAAGATCTTAAACACTGAAGCTTTCTTT. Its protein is CSASRIKILNTEAFF.

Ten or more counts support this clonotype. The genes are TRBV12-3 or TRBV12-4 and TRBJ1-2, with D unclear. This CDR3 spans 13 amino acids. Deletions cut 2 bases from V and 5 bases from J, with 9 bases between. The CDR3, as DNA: TGTGCCAGCAGTTTACTCGAGAGATATGGCTACACCTTC. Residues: CASSLLERYGYTF.

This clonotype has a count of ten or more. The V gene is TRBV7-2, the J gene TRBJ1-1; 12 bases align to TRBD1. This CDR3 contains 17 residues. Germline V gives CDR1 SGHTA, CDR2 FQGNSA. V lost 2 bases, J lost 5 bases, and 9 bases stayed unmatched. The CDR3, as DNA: TGTGCCAGCAGCTTATGGGGGGACAGGGGGCGCCGGACTGAAGCTTTCTTT. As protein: CASSLWGDRGRRTEAFF.

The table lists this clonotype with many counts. In DNA, the CDR3 is TGTGCCAGCAGCTTAGCCACCGCATACGAGCAGTACTTC. This translates into CASSLATAYEQYF. The chain couples TRBV7-2 to TRBJ2-7; no clear D. CDR3 length: 13 residues. Trimming removed 0 bases from V and 4 bases from J, with 7 bases in between. The germline V gene encodes CDR1 SGHTA and CDR2 FQGNSA.